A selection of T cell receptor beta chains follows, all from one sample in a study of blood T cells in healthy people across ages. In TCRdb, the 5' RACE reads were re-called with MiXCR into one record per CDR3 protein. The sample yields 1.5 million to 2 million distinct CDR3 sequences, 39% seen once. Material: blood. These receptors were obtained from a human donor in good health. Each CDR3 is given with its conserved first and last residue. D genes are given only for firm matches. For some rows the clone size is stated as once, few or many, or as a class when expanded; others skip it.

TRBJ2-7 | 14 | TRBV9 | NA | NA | CASSVGGPVGEQYF | TGTGCCAGCAGCGTAGGGGGGCCCGTAGGCGAGCAGTACTTC
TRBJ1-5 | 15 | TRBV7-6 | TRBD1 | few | CASSEDRDSNQPQHF | TGTGCCAGCAGCGAAGACAGGGATAGCAATCAGCCCCAGCATTTT
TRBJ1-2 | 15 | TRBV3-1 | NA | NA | CASSQGRGANYGYTF | TGTGCCAGCAGCCAAGGCCGGGGGGCTAACTATGGCTACACCTTC
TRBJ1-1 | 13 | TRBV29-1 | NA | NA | CSVTTPMNTEAFF | TGCAGCGTCACGACACCTATGAACACTGAAGCTTTCTTT
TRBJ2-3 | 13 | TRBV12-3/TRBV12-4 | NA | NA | CASSSNRGDTQYF | TGTGCCAGCAGCTCGAACCGGGGAGATACGCAGTATTTT
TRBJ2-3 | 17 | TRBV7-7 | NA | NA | CASSLSHTGNHTDTQYF | TGTGCTAGCAGCTTATCCCATACTGGGAACCACACAGATACGCAGTATTTT
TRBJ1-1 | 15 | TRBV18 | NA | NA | CASSPQATGASEAFF | TGTGCCAGCTCACCACAGGCCACGGGAGCCTCTGAAGCTTTCTTT
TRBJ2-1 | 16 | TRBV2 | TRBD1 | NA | CASSEEPTGLFGEQFF | TGTGCCAGCAGTGAAGAGCCGACAGGGTTATTCGGTGAGCAGTTCTTC
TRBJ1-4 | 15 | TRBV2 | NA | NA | CASTNLRATNEKLFF | TGTGCCAGCACCAACCTCAGGGCAACTAACGAAAAACTGTTTTTT
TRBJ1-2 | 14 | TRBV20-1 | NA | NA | CSASGDPGWYGYTF | TGCAGTGCTAGCGGGGACCCCGGCTGGTATGGCTACACCTTC
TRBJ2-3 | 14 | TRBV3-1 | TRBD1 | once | CASSPGQVRDTQYF | TGTGCCAGCAGCCCGGGACAGGTAAGAGATACGCAGTATTTT
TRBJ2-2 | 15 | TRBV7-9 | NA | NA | CASSLVVRTTGELFF | TGTGCCAGCAGCTTAGTGGTTAGGACAACCGGGGAGCTGTTTTTT
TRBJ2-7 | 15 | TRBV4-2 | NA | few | CASSQEPVIIYEQYF | TGTGCCAGCAGCCAAGAGCCCGTCATAATCTACGAGCAGTACTTC
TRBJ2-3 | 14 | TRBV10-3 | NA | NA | CAISEYAEEDTQYF | TGTGCCATCAGTGAGTACGCAGAGGAAGATACGCAGTATTTT